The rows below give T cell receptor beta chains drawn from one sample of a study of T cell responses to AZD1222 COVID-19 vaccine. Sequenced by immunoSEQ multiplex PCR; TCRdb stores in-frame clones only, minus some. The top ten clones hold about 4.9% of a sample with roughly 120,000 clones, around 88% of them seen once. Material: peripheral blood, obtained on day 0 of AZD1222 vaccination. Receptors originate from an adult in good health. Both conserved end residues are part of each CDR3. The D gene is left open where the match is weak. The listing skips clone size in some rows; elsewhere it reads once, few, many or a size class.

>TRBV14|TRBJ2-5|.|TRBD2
CASSQGVIRLAGEGETQYF
TGTGCCAGCAGCCAAGGCGTAATAAGGCTAGCGGGGGAAGGGGAGACCCAGTACTTC
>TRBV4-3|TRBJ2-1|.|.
CASSQDAQRSSNEQFF
TGCGCCAGCAGCCAAGATGCCCAGCGATCTTCAAATGAGCAGTTCTTC
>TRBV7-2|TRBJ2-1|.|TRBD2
CASSLVPLAGGGNEQFF
TGTGCCAGCAGCTTAGTCCCCCTAGCGGGGGGGGGCAATGAGCAGTTCTTC
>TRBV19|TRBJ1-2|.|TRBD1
CASSIAGTGGYGYTF
TGTGCCAGTAGTATAGCCGGGACAGGAGGCTATGGCTACACCTTC
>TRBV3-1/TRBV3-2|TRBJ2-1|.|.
CASSPEFTESFHEQFF
TGTGCCAGCAGCCCCGAATTTACCGAAAGCTTCCATGAGCAGTTCTTC
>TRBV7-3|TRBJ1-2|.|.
CASSLNNNYGYTF
TGTGCCAGCAGCTTAAATAATAACTATGGCTACACCTTC
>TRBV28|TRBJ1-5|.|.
CASSLTALEPQHF
TGTGCCAGCAGTTTGACAGCCTTAGAACCCCAGCATTTT
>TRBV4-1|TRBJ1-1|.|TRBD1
CASSQEGIQGDTEAFF
TGCGCCAGCAGCCAAGAAGGTATTCAGGGGGACACTGAAGCTTTCTTT
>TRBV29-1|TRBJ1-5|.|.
CSVETGVSNQPQHF
TGCAGCGTTGAGACAGGTGTTAGCAATCAGCCCCAGCATTTT
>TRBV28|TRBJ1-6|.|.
CASSLGGQAYNSPLHF
TGTGCCAGCAGTTTGGGGGGCCAGGCCTATAATTCACCCCTCCACTTT
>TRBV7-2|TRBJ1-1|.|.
CASSIIGSEAFF
TGTGCCAGCAGCATTATCGGTTCTGAAGCTTTCTTT
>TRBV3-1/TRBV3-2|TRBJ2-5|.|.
CASSQGAGGTQYF
TGTGCCAGCAGCCAAGGCGCGGGTGGGACCCAGTACTTC
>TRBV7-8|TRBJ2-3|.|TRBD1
CASSLGGTGGIDTQYF
TGTGCCAGCAGCTTAGGGGGGACAGGGGGAATAGATACGCAGTATTTT
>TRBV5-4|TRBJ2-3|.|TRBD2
CASSQGLATTDTQYF
TGTGCCAGCAGCCAGGGACTAGCGACCACAGATACGCAGTATTTT
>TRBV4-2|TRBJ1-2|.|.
CASSKGDRIYGYTF
TGTGCCAGCAGCAAAGGCGACCGGATATATGGCTACACCTTC
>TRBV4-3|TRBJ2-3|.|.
CASSPVPRGDTQYF
TGCGCCAGCAGCCCTGTCCCCCGCGGAGATACGCAGTATTTT
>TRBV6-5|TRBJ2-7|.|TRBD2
CASLGLAGVDEQYF
TGTGCCAGCCTGGGGCTAGCGGGGGTGGACGAGCAGTACTTC
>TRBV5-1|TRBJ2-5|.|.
CASSLDGGSQETQYF
TGCGCCAGCAGCTTGGACGGAGGGAGCCAAGAGACCCAGTACTTC
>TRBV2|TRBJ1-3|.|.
CASRGDGADTIYF
TGTGCCAGCAGGGGGGACGGGGCCGACACCATATATTTT
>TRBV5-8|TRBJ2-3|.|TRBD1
CASSKNRGHLATDTQYF
TGTGCCAGCAGCAAAAACAGGGGGCATCTCGCCACAGATACGCAGTATTTT
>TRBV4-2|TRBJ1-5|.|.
CASSQDEGSNQPQHF
TGTGCCAGCAGCCAAGACGAGGGATCCAATCAGCCCCAGCATTTT
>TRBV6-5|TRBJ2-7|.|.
CASGGPSEDYEQYF
TGTGCCAGCGGCGGACCCTCCGAGGACTACGAGCAGTACTTC
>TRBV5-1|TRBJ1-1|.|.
CASSPTTLMNTEAFF
TGCGCCAGCAGCCCCACGACACTCATGAACACTGAAGCTTTCTTT
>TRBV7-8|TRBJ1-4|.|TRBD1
CASSLGGEGANEKLFF
TGTGCCAGCAGCTTAGGGGGCGAGGGGGCGAATGAAAAACTGTTTTTT
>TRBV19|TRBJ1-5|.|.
CASSIALTRVRGLGQPQHF
TGTGCCAGTAGTATAGCTCTAACACGTGTCAGGGGATTGGGTCAGCCCCAGCATTTT
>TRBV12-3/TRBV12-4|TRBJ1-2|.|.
CASTLNYGYTF
TGTGCCAGCACCCTTAACTATGGCTACACCTTC
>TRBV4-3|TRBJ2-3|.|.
CASSQEQRWSDTQYF
TGCGCCAGCAGCCAAGAGCAACGGTGGTCAGATACGCAGTATTTT
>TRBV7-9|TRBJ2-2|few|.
CASSLVEWVAGELFF
TGTGCCAGCAGCTTAGTGGAATGGGTTGCCGGGGAGCTGTTTTTT
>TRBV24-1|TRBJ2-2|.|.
CATSDFRDTGELFF
TGTGCCACCAGTGATTTCAGGGACACCGGGGAGCTGTTTTTT
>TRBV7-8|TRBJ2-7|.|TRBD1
CASSSLGGTYSGEQYF
TGTGCCAGCAGCTCCCTAGGGGGCACCTATTCGGGCGAGCAGTACTTC
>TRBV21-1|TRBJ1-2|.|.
CASSHQRGQGADGYTF
TGTGCCAGCAGCCACCAAAGGGGACAGGGGGCGGATGGCTACACCTTC
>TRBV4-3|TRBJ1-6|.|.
CASSQTWSFGSPLHF
TGCGCCAGCAGCCAAACCTGGAGTTTTGGATCACCCCTCCACTTT
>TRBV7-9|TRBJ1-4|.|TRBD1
CASSTGGGNEKLFF
TGTGCCAGCAGCACAGGGGGGGGTAATGAAAAACTGTTTTTT
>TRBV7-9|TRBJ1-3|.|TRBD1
CASSPTGTGGGTIYF
TGTGCCAGCAGCCCCACCGGGACAGGGGGAGGCACCATATATTTT
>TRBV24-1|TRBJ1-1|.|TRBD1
CATSERDSSEAFF
TGTGCCACCAGTGAAAGGGACAGCTCTGAAGCTTTCTTT
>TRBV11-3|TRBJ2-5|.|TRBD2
CASSLWGGETQYF
TGTGCCAGCAGCTTATGGGGGGGAGAGACCCAGTACTTC
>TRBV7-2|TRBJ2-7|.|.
CASSLFGYEQYF
TGTGCCAGCAGCTTATTTGGCTACGAGCAGTACTTC
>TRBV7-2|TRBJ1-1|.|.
CASSFGQTNTEAFF
TGTGCCAGCAGCTTCGGACAAACGAACACTGAAGCTTTCTTT
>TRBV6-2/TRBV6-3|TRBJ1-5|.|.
CASSYVVSNQPQHF
TGTGCCAGCAGTTACGTGGTCAGCAATCAGCCCCAGCATTTT
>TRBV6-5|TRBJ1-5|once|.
CASGTESNQPQHF
TGTGCCAGCGGCACGGAGAGCAATCAGCCCCAGCATTTT
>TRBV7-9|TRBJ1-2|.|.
CASSGEGGGYTF
TGTGCCAGCAGCGGAGAGGGTGGAGGCTACACCTTC
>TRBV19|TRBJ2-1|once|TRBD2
CASRTSGVNDEQFF
TGTGCCAGTAGGACTAGCGGGGTTAACGATGAGCAGTTCTTC
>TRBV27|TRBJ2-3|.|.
CASSFNRDTDTQYF
TGTGCCAGCAGTTTTAACAGGGACACTGATACGCAGTATTTT
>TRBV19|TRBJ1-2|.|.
CASSMAATANYGYTF
TGTGCCAGTAGTATGGCCGCGACAGCTAACTATGGCTACACCTTC
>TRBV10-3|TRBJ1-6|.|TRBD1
CAISESVQGGVNSPLHF
TGTGCCATCAGTGAGTCGGTCCAGGGGGGAGTTAATTCACCCCTCCACTTT
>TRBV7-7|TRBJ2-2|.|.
CASSQGPPRAGELFF
TGTGCTAGCAGCCAAGGACCCCCCAGGGCCGGGGAGCTGTTTTTT
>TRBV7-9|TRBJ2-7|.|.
CASSLPNSYEQYF
TGTGCCAGCAGCTTACCCAACAGCTACGAGCAGTACTTC
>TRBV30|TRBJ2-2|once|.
CAWRVGPRNLTGELFF
TGTGCCTGGAGGGTGGGACCGAGAAACCTCACCGGGGAGCTGTTTTTT
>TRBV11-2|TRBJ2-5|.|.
CASGAQETQYF
TGTGCCAGCGGGGCCCAAGAGACCCAGTACTTC
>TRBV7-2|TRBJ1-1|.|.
CASTQMSGAAFF
TGTGCCAGCACCCAAATGTCGGGGGCGGCTTTCTTT
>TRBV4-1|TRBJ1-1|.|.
CASSQEVVGVTEAFF
TGCGCCAGCAGCCAAGAAGTAGTAGGGGTAACTGAAGCTTTCTTT
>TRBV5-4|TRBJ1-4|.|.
CASSLMGTGPATNEKLFF
TGTGCCAGCAGCTTGATGGGGACCGGCCCTGCAACTAATGAAAAACTGTTTTTT
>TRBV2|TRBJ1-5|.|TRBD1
CASSAGGSGQPQHF
TGTGCCAGCAGTGCAGGGGGGTCCGGTCAGCCCCAGCATTTT
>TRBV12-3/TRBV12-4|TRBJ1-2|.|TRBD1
CASSPTGDYGYTF
TGTGCCAGCAGTCCAACAGGGGACTATGGCTACACCTTC
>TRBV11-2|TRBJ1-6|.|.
CASSLTANSPLHF
TGTGCCAGCAGCCTTACAGCGAATTCACCCCTCCACTTT
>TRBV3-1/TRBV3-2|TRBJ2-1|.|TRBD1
CASSQVQGTLNEQFF
TGTGCCAGCAGCCAAGTACAGGGGACCCTCAATGAGCAGTTCTTC
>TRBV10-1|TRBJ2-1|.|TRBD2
CASSLSGGPNEQFF
TGCGCCAGCAGCCTTAGCGGGGGGCCCAATGAGCAGTTCTTC
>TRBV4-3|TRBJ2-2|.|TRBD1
CASSLQGALTGELFF
TGCGCCAGCAGCCTACAGGGGGCTCTAACCGGGGAGCTGTTTTTT